The present TCR beta chain was sequenced within a study of cytomegalovirus exposure and HLA in healthy donors. This CDR3 is built from 14 residues. CDR1 and CDR2 (germline): LNHDA, SQIVND (reference sequence). Between the trimmed V and J ends, which lost 8 bases and 3 bases, there was a span of 17 bases. Primers included in the PCR were 60 Vbeta and 13 Jbeta primers. Profiled with immunoSEQ multiplex PCR; TCRdb holds only in-frame clones, not every one. The sample contains about 130,000 clones, about four fifths of which appear only once. Input material: PBMCs. This receptor was taken from a male donor in good health and CMV-seropositive. The J gene is TRBJ2-7, the V gene TRBV19; D possibly corresponds to TRBD2 (6 bases). Here the CDR3 DNA reads TGTGCCAGTGCTCCTGGACTAAGCTTCTACGAGCAGTACTTC. It translates to CASAPGLSFYEQYF.